These T cell receptor beta chains were read from a single sample in a study of T-cell reconstitution after alpha-beta-depleted transplantation in children. TCRdb recomputed calls from the PCR reads with MiXCR, one row per CDR3 protein. The data show some 600,000 distinct CDR3 sequences, with over 10% seen just once and 2.2% held by the top ten. Sequencing used PBMCs, mostly from graft donor cells, obtained 360 days after TCRalphabeta/CD19-depleted stem cell transplant. All receptors derive from a male patient between 5 and 17 years old who had a stem cell transplant for acute myeloid leukemia, so the T cells may come from the graft donor. CDR3s include the opening cysteine and the closing phenylalanine or tryptophan. D genes are given only for firm matches. Clone size is shown for a subset of rows, as once, few, many or a class of expanded clone.

D gene,clone size,CDR3 length,J gene,V gene,CDR3 protein,CDR3 DNA
-,many,12,TRBJ2-3,TRBV9,CASSPFGDTQYF,TGTGCCAGCAGCCCATTCGGTGATACGCAGTATTTT
-,-,19,TRBJ1-5,TRBV28,CASSGLDTSPPYSNQPQHF,TGTGCCAGCAGTGGACTGGACACCTCGCCCCCTTATAGCAATCAGCCCCAGCATTTT
-,-,14,TRBJ1-2,TRBV20-1,CSASWEEVLYGYTF,TGCAGTGCTAGTTGGGAAGAGGTTTTATATGGCTACACCTTC
TRBD2,-,13,TRBJ2-4,TRBV20-1,CSAHREGQNIQYF,TGCAGTGCTCATCGGGAGGGCCAAAACATTCAGTACTTC
-,few,11,TRBJ2-3,TRBV20-1,CSPGKTDTQYF,TGCAGTCCTGGGAAGACAGATACGCAGTATTTT
TRBD1,many,20,TRBJ2-2,TRBV5-1,CASSLDGQGVTAGDTGELFF,TGCGCCAGCAGCTTGGATGGGCAGGGGGTCACGGCGGGCGACACCGGGGAGCTGTTTTTT
-,few,16,TRBJ2-7,TRBV4-2,CASSQYQRFASYEQYF,TGTGCCAGCAGCCAATATCAACGATTCGCCTCCTACGAGCAGTACTTC
-,-,16,TRBJ2-7,TRBV14,CASSQELLALFYEQYF,TGTGCCAGCAGCCAAGAACTACTAGCCCTCTTCTACGAGCAGTACTTC
-,many,14,TRBJ2-7,TRBV7-9,CASSLRAANYEQYF,TGTGCCAGCAGCTTAAGAGCGGCGAACTACGAGCAGTACTTC
-,many,12,TRBJ2-2,TRBV11-3,CASSTNTGELFF,TGTGCCAGCAGCACAAACACCGGGGAGCTGTTTTTT
-,-,17,TRBJ1-3,TRBV18,CASSPYSGAIVGNTIYF,TGTGCCAGCTCACCTTACTCGGGGGCGATCGTTGGAAACACCATATATTTT
-,many,14,TRBJ1-1,TRBV10-3,CAISESRSGEGAFF,TGTGCCATCAGTGAGTCGAGATCCGGGGAGGGGGCTTTCTTT
-,-,16,TRBJ2-1,TRBV7-2,CASSLPLSGHYNEQFF,TGTGCCAGCAGCTTACCCTTGAGCGGGCATTACAATGAGCAGTTCTTC
-,few,12,TRBJ1-2,TRBV5-1,CASSSDTYGYTF,TGCGCCAGCAGCTCCGACACCTATGGCTACACCTTC
TRBD2,few,14,TRBJ2-1,TRBV7-2,CASSISGRGNEQFF,TGTGCCAGCAGCATTAGCGGGAGGGGAAATGAGCAGTTCTTC
TRBD2,-,16,TRBJ2-7,TRBV28,CASSFSGTSGRSWRYF,TGTGCCAGCAGTTTTTCCGGGACTAGCGGGAGAAGTTGGCGGTACTTC
TRBD1,many,15,TRBJ2-3,TRBV20-1,CSGPPDRGLPDTQYF,TGCAGTGGCCCGCCGGACAGGGGATTACCAGATACGCAGTATTTT